Sequencing of this TCR beta chain was carried out in a study of T cell changes during pregnancy in multiple sclerosis. Germline loops: CDR1 MNHEY, CDR2 SVGAGI. V lost 6 bases and J lost 4; bases outside the gene matches: 4. The length of the CDR3 is 14 residues. Clones were sequenced by immunoSEQ multiplex PCR, and TCRdb holds only the in-frame ones, with some missing. This sample has just over 35,000 clones; more than 70% occur once, and the top ten carry 0.78%. This receptor was obtained from a female donor in good health, enrolled as a control in a pregnancy study. This chain joins TRBV6-5 and TRBJ1-1, with 11 bases fitting TRBD1. The sequences come from CD4+ T cells from peripheral blood mononuclear cells, collected after pregnancy. CDR3 sequence reads: CASRRTGGGTEAFF. DNA of the CDR3: TGTGCCAGCAGACGGACAGGGGGCGGCACTGAAGCTTTCTTT.